This TCR beta chain appears in the sequencing data of a study of T cells in women clearing cervical HPV infection. As concerns this clone: With the read ending 3 residues before the CDR3 end, the germline J gene is used to fill in that end.

Generated by immunoSEQ multiplex PCR, the TCRdb table keeps only in-frame clones and is missing some. The table counts 45,000 to 50,000 clones; approximately 34% lies in the top ten. Trimming removed 3 bases from V and 4 bases from J, with 16 bases in between. In germline, CDR1 is LNHDA, CDR2 SQIVND (reference sequence). This CDR3 comprises 16 residues. The chain uses TRBV19 and TRBJ1-3, with a tentative D call TRBD1 (6 bases). This sequence originates from a woman aged 18-70 years with a cervical HPV16 infection that either progressed to CIN3+ or cleared (not recorded which). Sequenced input: blood buffy coat. CDR3 in amino acids: CASSMVPGAIGNTIYF. CDR3 DNA (partial): TGTGCCAGTAGTATGGTACCAGGGGCCATCGGAAACACC.